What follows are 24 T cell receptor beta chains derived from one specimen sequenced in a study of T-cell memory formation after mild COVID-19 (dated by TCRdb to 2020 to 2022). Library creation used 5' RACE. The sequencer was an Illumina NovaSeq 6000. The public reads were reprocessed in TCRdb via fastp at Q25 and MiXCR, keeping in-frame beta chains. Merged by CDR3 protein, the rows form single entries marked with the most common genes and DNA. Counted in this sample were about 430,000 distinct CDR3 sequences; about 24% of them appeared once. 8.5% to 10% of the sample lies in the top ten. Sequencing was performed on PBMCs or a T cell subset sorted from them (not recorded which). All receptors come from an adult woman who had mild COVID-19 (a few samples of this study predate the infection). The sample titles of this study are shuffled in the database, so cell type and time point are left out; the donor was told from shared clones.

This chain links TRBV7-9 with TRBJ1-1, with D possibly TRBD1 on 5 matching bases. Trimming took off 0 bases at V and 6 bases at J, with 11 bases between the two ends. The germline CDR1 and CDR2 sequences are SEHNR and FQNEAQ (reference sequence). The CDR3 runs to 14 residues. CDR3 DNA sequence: TGTGCCAGCAGCTTAGCTGGCAGGGAGGCTGAAGCTTTCTTT. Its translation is CASSLAGREAEAFF.

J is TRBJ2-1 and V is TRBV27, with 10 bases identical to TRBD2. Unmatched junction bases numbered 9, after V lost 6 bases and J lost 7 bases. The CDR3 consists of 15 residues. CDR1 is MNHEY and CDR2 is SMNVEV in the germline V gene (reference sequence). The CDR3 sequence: CASSPLGTSENEQFF. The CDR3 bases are TGTGCCAGCAGCCCCCTCGGGACTAGCGAGAATGAGCAGTTCTTC.

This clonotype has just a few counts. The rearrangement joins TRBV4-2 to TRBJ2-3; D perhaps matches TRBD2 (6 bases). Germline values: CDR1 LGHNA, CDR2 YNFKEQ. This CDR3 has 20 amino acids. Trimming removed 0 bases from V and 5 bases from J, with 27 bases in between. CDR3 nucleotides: TGTGCCAGCAGCCAAGAGGGTGGGCCAGGGAGACGGGGGAGGAGAGATACGCAGTATTTT. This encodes CASSQEGGPGRRGRRDTQYF.

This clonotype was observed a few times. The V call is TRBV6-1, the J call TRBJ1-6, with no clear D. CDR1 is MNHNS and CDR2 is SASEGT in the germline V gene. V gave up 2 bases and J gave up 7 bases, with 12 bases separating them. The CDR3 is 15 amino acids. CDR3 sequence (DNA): TGTGCCAGCAGTGAATGGACCTCCATAAATTCACCCCTCCACTTT. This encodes CASSEWTSINSPLHF.

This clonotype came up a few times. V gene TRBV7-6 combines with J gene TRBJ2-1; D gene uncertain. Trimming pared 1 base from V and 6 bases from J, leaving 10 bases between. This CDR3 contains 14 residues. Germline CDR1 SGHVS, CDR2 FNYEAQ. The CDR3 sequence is CASSLVPASNEQFF. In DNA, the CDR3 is TGTGCCAGCAGCTTAGTCCCAGCTAGCAATGAGCAGTTCTTC.

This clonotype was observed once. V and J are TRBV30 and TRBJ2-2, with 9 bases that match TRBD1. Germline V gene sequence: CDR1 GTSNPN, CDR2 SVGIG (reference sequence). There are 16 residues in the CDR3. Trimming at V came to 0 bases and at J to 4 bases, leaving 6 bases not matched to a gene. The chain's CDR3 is CAWSVGDRVLTGELFF. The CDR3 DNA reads TGTGCCTGGAGTGTAGGGGACAGGGTCCTCACCGGGGAGCTGTTTTTT. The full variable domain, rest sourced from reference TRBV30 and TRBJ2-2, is SQTIHQWPATLVQPVGSPLSLECTVEGTSNPNLYWYRQAAGRGLQLLFYSVGIGQISSEVPQNLSASRPQDRQFILSSKKLLLSDSGFYLCAWSVGDRVLTGELFFGEGSRLTVL.

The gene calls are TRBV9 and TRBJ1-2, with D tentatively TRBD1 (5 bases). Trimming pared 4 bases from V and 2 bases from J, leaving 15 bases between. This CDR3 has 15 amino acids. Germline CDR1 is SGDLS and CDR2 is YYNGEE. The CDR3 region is CASSPEWGGNYGYTF. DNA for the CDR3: TGTGCCAGCAGCCCGGAATGGGGGGGGAACTATGGCTACACCTTC.

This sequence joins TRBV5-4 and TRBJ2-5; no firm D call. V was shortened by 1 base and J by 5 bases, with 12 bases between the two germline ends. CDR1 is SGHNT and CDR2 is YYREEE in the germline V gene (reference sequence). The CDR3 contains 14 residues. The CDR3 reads CASSLRHTGETQYF. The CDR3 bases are TGTGCCAGCAGCTTGAGGCACACCGGGGAGACCCAGTACTTC.

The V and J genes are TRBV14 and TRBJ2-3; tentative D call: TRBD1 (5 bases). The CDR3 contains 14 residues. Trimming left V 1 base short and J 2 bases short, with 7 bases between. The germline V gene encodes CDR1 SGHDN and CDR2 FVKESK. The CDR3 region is CASSQAGNTDTQYF. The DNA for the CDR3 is TGTGCCAGCAGCCAAGCAGGGAACACAGATACGCAGTATTTT.

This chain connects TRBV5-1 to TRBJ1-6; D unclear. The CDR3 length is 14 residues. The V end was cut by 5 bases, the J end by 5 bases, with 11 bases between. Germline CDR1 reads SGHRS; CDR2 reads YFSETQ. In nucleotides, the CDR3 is TGCGCCAGCAGAAGGGTAGGGAATAATTCACCCCTCCACTTT. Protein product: CASRRVGNNSPLHF.

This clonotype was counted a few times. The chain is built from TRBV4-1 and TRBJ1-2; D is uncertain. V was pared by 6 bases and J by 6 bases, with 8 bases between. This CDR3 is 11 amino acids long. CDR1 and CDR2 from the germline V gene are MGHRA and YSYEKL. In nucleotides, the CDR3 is TGCGCCAGCAGTTACGGACATGGCTACACCTTC. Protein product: CASSYGHGYTF.

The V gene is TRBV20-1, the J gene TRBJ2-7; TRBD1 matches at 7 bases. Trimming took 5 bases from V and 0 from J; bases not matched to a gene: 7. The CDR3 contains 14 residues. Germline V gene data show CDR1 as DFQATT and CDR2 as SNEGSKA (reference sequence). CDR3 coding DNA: TGCAGTGCTCTTCGGGACAGTACCTCCTACGAGCAGTACTTC. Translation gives CSALRDSTSYEQYF.

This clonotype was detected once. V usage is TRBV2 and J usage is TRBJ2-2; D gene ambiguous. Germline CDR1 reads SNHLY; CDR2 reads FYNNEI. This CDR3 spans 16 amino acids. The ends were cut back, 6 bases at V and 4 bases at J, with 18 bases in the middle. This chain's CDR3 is CASSKPGLRATGELFF. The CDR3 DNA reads TGTGCCAGCAGCAAACCGGGCCTACGGGCCACCGGGGAGCTGTTTTTT.

CDR3 coding DNA: TGCAGTGCTAGTCCGAGCTCCTACAATGAGCAGTTCTTC. Its translation is CSASPSSYNEQFF. The chain carries TRBV20-1 and TRBJ2-1; D is ambiguous. The V gene lost 3 bases and the J gene lost 0 bases, with 6 bases spanning the gap. Per the germline V gene, CDR1 is DFQATT and CDR2 is SNEGSKA (reference sequence). The CDR3 has 13 residues.

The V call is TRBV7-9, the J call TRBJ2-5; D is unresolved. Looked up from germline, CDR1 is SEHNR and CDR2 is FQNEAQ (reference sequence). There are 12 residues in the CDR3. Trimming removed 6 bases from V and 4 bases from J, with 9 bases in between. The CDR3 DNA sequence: TGTGCCAGCAGATCTTGGGTAGAGACCCAGTACTTC. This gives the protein CASRSWVETQYF.

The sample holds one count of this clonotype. The CDR3 region is CASEHLTDTQYF. DNA of the CDR3: TGTGCCAGCGAACACCTCACAGATACGCAGTATTTT. V is TRBV11-2 and J is TRBJ2-3; D call uncertain. The CDR3 runs to 12 residues. V was cut by 8 bases and J by 2 bases, with 8 bases left in between. The germline V gene encodes CDR1 SGHAT and CDR2 FQNNGV.

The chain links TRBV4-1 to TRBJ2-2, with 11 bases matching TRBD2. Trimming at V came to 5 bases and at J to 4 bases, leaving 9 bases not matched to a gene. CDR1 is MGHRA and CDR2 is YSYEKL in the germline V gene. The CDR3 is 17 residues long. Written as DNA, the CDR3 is TGCGCCAGCAGCTATGGGACTAGCGGAAACCCCACCGGGGAGCTGTTTTTT. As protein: CASSYGTSGNPTGELFF.

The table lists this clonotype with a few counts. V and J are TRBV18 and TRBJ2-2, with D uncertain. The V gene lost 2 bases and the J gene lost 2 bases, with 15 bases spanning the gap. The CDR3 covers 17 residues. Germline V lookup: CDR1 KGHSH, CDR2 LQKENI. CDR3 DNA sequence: TGTGCCAGCTCACCAAGAAATAAGGCAGATAACACCGGGGAGCTGTTTTTT. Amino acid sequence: CASSPRNKADNTGELFF.

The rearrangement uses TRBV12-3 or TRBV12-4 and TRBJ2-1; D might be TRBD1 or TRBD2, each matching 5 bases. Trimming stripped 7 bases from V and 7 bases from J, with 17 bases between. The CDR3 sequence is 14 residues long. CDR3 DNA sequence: TGTGCCAGCACGGGACGGCCCGTGACTAATGAGCAGTTCTTC. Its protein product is CASTGRPVTNEQFF.

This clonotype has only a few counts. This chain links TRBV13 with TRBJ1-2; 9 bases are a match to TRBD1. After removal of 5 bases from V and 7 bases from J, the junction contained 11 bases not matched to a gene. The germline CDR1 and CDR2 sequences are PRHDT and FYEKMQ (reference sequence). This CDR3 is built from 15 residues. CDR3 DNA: TGTGCCAGCAGCACACAGGGGGCTAAGGTCGGTGGCTACACCTTC. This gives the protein CASSTQGAKVGGYTF.

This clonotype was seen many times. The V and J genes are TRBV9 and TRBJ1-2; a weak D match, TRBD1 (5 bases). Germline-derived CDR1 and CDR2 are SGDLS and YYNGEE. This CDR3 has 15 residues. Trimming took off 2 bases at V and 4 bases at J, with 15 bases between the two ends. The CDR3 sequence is CASSVSDSPGYGYTF. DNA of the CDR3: TGTGCCAGCAGCGTTTCAGACAGTCCCGGCTATGGCTACACCTTC.

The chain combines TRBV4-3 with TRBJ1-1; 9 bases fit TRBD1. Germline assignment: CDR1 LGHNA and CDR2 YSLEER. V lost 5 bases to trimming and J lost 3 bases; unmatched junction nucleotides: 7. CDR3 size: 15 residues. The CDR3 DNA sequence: TGCGCCAGCAGCTTCTACCGGGACAGGGACACTGAAGCTTTCTTT. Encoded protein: CASSFYRDRDTEAFF.

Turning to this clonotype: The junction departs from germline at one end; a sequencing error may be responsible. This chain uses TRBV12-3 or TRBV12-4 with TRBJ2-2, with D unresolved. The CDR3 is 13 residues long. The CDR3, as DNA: TGTGCCAGCGGTTTGGTAAACACCGGGGAGCTGTTTTTT. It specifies CASGLVNTGELFF.

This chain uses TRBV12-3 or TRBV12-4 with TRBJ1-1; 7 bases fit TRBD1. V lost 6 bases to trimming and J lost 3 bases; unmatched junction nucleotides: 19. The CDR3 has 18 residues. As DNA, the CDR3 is TGTGCCAGCAGACCCTACGATCCCCCACAGGGGATCGACACTGAAGCTTTCTTT. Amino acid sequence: CASRPYDPPQGIDTEAFF.